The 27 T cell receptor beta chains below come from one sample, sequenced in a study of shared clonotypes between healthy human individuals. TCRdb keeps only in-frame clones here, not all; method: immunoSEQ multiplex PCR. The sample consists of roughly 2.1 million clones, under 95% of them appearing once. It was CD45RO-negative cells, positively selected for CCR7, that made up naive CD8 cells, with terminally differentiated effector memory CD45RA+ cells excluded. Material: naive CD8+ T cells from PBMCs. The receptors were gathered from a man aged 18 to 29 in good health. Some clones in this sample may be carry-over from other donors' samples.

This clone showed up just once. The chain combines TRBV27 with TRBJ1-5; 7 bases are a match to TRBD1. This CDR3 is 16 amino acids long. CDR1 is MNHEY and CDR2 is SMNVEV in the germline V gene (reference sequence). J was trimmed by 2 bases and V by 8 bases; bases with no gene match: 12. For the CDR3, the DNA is TGTGCCAGCGGTGAGGGGGCAGGGTCGGGCAATCAGCCCCAGCATTTT. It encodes CASGEGAGSGNQPQHF.

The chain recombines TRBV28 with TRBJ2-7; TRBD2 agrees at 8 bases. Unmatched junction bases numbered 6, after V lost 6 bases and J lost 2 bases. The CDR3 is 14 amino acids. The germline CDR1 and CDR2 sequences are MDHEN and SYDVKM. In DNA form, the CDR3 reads TGTGCCAGCAGGGCGACTAGCGAGGCCTACGAGCAGTACTTC. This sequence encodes CASRATSEAYEQYF.

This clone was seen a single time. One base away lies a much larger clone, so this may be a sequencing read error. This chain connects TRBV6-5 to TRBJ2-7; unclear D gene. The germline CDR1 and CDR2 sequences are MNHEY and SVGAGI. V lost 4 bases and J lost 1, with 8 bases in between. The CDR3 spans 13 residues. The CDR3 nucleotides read TGTGCCAGCAGTTTCGGCCAGTCCTACGAGCAGTACTTC. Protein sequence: CASSFGQSYEQYF.

The CDR3 sequence is CASSEGFNYGYTF. The CDR3 bases are TGTGCCAGTAGTGAAGGATTTAACTATGGCTACACCTTC. The chain employs TRBV19 and TRBJ1-2; D is ambiguous. The CDR3 runs to 13 residues. CDR1 is LNHDA and CDR2 is SQIVND in the germline V gene (reference sequence). Trimming shortened V by 5 bases and J by 1 base, and 8 bases separated the two germline ends.

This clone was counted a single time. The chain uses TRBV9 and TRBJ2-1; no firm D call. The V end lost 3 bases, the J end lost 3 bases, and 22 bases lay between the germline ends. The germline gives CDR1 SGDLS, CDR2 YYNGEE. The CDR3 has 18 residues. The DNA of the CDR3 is TGTGCCAGCAGCGCAACGGCACGAGCGACCGATAACTACAATGAGCAGTTCTTC. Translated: CASSATARATDNYNEQFF. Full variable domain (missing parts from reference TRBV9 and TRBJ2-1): DSGVTQTPKHLITATGQRVTLRCSPRSGDLSVYWYQQSLDQGLQFLIQYYNGEERAKGNILERFSAQQFPDLHSELNLSSLELGDSALYFCASSATARATDNYNEQFFGPGTRLTVL.

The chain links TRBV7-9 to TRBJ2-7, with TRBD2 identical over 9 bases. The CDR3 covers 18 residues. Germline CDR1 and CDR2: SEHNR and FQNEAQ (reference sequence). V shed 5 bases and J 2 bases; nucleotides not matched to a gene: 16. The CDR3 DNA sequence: TGTGCCAGCAGCCCGTGGGACCAACAGACTAGCGGACCCTACGAGCAGTACTTC. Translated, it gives CASSPWDQQTSGPYEQYF.

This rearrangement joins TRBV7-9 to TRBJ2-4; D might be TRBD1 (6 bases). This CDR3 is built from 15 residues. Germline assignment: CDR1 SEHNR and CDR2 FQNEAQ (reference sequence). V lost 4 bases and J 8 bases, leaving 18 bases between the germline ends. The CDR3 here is CASSSRGLSHDIQYF. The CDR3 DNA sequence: TGTGCCAGCAGCTCCAGGGGCCTTAGCCACGACATTCAGTACTTC.

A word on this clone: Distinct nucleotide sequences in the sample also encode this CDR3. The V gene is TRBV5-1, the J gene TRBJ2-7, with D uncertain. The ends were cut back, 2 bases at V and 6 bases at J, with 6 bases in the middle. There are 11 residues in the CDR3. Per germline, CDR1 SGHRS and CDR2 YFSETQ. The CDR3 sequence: CASSLGTEQYF. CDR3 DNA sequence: TGCGCCAGCAGCTTAGGTACCGAGCAGTACTTC.

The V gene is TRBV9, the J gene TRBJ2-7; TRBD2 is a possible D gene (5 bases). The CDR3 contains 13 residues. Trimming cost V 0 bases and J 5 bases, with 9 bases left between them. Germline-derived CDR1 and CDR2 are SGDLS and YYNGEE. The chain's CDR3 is CASSVGRSHEQYF. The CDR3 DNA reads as TGTGCCAGCAGCGTAGGGAGGTCCCACGAGCAGTACTTC. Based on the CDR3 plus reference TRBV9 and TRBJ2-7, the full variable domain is DSGVTQTPKHLITATGQRVTLRCSPRSGDLSVYWYQQSLDQGLQFLIQYYNGEERAKGNILERFSAQQFPDLHSELNLSSLELGDSALYFCASSVGRSHEQYFGPGTRLTVT.

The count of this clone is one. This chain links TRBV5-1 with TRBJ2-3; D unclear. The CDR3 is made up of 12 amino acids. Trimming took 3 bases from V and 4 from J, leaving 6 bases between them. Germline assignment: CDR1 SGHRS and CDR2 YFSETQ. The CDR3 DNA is TGCGCCAGCAGCTCCTCCGCAGATACGCAGTATTTT. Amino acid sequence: CASSSSADTQYF.

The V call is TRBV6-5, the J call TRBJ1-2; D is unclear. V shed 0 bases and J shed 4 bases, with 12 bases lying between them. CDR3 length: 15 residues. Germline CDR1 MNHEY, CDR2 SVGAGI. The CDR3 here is CASSYSIRSSYGYTF. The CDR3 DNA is TGTGCCAGCAGTTACTCGATCCGGTCCTCCTATGGCTACACCTTC.

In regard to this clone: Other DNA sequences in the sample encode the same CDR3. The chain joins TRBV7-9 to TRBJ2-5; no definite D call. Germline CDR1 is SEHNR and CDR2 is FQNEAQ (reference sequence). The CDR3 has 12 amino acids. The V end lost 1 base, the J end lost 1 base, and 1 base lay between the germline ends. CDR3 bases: TGTGCCAGCAGCTTAGTCCAAGAGACCCAGTACTTC. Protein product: CASSLVQETQYF.

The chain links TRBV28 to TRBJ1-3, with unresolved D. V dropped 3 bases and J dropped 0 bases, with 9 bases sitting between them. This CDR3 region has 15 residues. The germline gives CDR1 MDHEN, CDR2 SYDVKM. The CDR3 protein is CASSFTGYSGNTIYF. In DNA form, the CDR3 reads TGTGCCAGCAGTTTTACGGGCTACTCTGGAAACACCATATATTTT.

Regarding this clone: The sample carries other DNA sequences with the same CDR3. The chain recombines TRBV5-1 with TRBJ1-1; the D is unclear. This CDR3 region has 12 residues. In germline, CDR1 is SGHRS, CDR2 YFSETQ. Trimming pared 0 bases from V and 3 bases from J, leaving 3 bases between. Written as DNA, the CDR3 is TGCGCCAGCAGCTTGGGATACACTGAAGCTTTCTTT. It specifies CASSLGYTEAFF.

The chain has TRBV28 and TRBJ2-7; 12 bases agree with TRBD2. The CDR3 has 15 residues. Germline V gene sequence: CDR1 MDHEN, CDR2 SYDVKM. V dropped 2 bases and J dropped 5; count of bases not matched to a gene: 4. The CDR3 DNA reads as TGTGCCAGCAGTTTAGGACTAGCGGGATTTAACGAGCAGTACTTC. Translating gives CASSLGLAGFNEQYF.

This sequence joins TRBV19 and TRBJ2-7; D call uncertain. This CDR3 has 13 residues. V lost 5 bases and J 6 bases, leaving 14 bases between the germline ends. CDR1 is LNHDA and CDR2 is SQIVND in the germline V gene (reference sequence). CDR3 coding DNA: TGTGCCAGTAGTCTCAGCCCGGTCTTCGAGCAGTACTTC. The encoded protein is CASSLSPVFEQYF.

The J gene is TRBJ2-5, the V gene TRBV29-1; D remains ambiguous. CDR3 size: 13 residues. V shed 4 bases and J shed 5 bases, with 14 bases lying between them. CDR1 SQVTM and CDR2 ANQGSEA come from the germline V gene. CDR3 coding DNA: TGCAGCGTTGTTGTTCCAGGCGAGGAGACCCAGTACTTC. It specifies CSVVVPGEETQYF.

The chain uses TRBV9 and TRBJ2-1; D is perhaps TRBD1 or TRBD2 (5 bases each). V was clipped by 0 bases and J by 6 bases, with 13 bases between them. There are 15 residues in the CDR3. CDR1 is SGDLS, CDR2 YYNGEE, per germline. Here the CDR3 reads CASSVGWGIGNEQFF. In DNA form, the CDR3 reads TGTGCCAGCAGCGTAGGTTGGGGGATCGGCAATGAGCAGTTCTTC.

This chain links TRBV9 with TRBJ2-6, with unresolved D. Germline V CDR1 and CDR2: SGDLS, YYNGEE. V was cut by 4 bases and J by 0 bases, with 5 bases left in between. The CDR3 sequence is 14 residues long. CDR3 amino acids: CASSSTSGANVLTF. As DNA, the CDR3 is TGTGCCAGCAGCTCCACCTCTGGGGCCAACGTCCTGACTTTC.

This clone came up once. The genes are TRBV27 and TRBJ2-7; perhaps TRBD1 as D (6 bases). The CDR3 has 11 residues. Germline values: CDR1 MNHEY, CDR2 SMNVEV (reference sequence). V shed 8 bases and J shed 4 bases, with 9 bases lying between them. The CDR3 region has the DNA TGTGCCAGCGGGGGCGGATACGAGCAGTACTTC. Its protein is CASGGGYEQYF.

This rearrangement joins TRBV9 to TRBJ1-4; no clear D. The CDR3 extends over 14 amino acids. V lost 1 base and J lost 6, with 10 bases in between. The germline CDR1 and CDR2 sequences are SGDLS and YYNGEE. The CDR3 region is CASSVWGSDEKLFF. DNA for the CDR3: TGTGCCAGCAGCGTATGGGGAAGCGATGAAAAACTGTTTTTT.

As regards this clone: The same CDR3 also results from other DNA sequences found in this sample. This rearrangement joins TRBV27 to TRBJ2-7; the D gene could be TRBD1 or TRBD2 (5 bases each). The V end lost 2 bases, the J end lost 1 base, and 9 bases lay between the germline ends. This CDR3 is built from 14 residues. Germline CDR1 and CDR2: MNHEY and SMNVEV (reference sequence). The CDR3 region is CASSLPGPSYEQYF. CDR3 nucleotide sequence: TGTGCCAGCAGTTTACCGGGGCCTTCCTACGAGCAGTACTTC.

The chain's CDR3 is CASSQEGFSRSSYNEQFF. The CDR3 DNA follows: TGCGCCAGCAGCCAAGAGGGCTTTTCCAGGAGCTCCTACAATGAGCAGTTCTTC. V and J are TRBV4-3 and TRBJ2-1, with D hard to call. This CDR3 region has 18 residues. V lost 0 bases and J 0 bases, leaving 15 bases between the germline ends. CDR1 and CDR2 (germline): LGHNA, YSLEER.

CDR3 in amino acids: CASSLPQGANTEAFF. The CDR3 nucleotides are TGTGCCAGCAGCTTACCCCAGGGGGCGAACACTGAAGCTTTCTTT. The chain recombines TRBV7-2 with TRBJ1-1; TRBD1 aligns across 8 bases. CDR3 length equals 15 residues. Germline V gives CDR1 SGHTA, CDR2 FQGNSA. V trimming: 2 bases; J trimming: 1 base; junction bases outside the gene matches: 3.

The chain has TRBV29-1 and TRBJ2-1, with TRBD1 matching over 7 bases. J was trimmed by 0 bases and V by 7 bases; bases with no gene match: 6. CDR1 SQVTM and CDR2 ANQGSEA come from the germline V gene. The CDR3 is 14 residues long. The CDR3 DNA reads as TGCAGCGGATGGGACAGCAGCTCCTACAATGAGCAGTTCTTC. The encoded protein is CSGWDSSSYNEQFF.

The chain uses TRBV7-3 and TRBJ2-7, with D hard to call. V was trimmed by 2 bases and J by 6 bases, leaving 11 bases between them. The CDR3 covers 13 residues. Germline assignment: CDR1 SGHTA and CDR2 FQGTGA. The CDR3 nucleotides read TGTGCCAGCAGCTTACAGGTAGGGTCCGAGCAGTACTTC. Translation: CASSLQVGSEQYF.

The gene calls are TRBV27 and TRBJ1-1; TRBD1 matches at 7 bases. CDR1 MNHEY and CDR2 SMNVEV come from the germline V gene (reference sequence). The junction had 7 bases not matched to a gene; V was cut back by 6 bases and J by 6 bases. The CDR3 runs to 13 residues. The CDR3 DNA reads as TGTGCCAGCAGCATGACAGGGCGCGCTGAAGCTTTCTTT. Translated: CASSMTGRAEAFF.